The 17 T cell receptor beta chains in this list originate from one sample, sequenced in a study of blood T cell repertoires in COVID-19 (TCRdb year 2020). Libraries came from the immunoSEQ multiplex PCR assay. TCRdb took this table from immuneACCESS and kept in-frame rearrangements with V and J called. Such tables lack part of the clones; where checked against another copy, unresolved V genes explain under half of the gap, and the rest is unexplained. The sample profile shows about 330,000 clones; roughly 90% of them were found once. Together, the top ten hold about a fifth of the sample. Sequencing was performed on PBMCs or T cells enriched from blood (not recorded which). The source of these receptors is a woman under 40 who had recovered from COVID-19.

This clone is a singleton in its sample. The V and J genes are TRBV6-5 and TRBJ2-1, with D unclear. V lost 5 bases, J lost 5 bases, and 13 bases lay in between. CDR1 MNHEY and CDR2 SVGAGI come from the germline V gene. This CDR3 has 14 amino acids. This CDR3 is CASSLRRKHNEQFF. The DNA of the CDR3 is TGTGCCAGCAGTCTTCGGCGGAAACACAATGAGCAGTTCTTC.

The genes are TRBV30 and TRBJ1-6; no clear D. V shed 1 base and J shed 10 bases, with 11 bases lying between them. CDR3 length: 13 amino acids. CDR1 is GTSNPN, CDR2 SVGIG, per germline (reference sequence). In DNA, the CDR3 is TGTGCCTGGAGTGATGGGTGGAGGTCACCCCTCCACTTT. Residues: CAWSDGWRSPLHF. Full variable domain (missing parts from reference TRBV30 and TRBJ1-6): SQTIHQWPATLVQPVGSPLSLECTVEGTSNPNLYWYRQAAGRGLQLLFYSVGIGQISSEVPQNLSASRPQDRQFILSSKKLLLSDSGFYLCAWSDGWRSPLHFGNGTRLTVT.

V and J are TRBV28 and TRBJ1-1, with 7 bases fitting TRBD1. This CDR3 has 13 residues. V gave up 8 bases and J gave up 6 bases; unmatched junction bases: 9. CDR1 and CDR2 from the germline V gene are MDHEN and SYDVKM. This CDR3 is CASYKITGAEAFF. For the CDR3, the DNA is TGTGCCAGCTACAAAATCACAGGGGCTGAAGCTTTCTTT.

This clone was counted a single time. V usage is TRBV29-1 and J usage is TRBJ2-7; 11 bases are shared with TRBD2. The junction had 12 bases not matched to a gene; V was cut back by 6 bases and J by 5 bases. Germline V CDR1 and CDR2: SQVTM, ANQGSEA. There are 15 residues in the CDR3. The DNA of the CDR3 is TGCAGCGTGAGCCAGGAGCTAGCGGGGGGCCACGAGCAGTACTTC. Encoded protein: CSVSQELAGGHEQYF.

This rearrangement joins TRBV4-3 to TRBJ1-1, with D possibly being TRBD1 (6 bases). CDR3 length: 15 amino acids. Looked up from germline, CDR1 is LGHNA and CDR2 is YSLEER. V was trimmed by 1 base and J by 5 bases, leaving 14 bases between them. Here the CDR3 DNA reads TGCGCCAGCAGCCAAGTATCAGGGGCCCGAACTGAAGCTTTCTTT. Translated, it gives CASSQVSGARTEAFF.

The V and J genes are TRBV28 and TRBJ1-2, with D possibly matching TRBD1 (5 bases). V dropped 1 base and J dropped 7 bases, with 10 bases sitting between them. The germline CDR1 and CDR2 sequences are MDHEN and SYDVKM. CDR3 length: 13 residues. The CDR3 DNA reads TGTGCCAGCAGTTTATTAGACAGAAGTGGCTACACCTTC. This gives the protein CASSLLDRSGYTF.

V and J are TRBV9 and TRBJ1-5; D call uncertain. Trimming shortened V by 2 bases and J by 5 bases, and 11 bases separated the two germline ends. This CDR3 spans 14 amino acids. Germline-derived CDR1 and CDR2 are SGDLS and YYNGEE. This chain's CDR3 is CASSVGPDYQPQHF. Written as DNA, the CDR3 is TGTGCCAGCAGCGTCGGTCCCGATTATCAGCCCCAGCATTTT. Based on the CDR3 plus reference TRBV9 and TRBJ1-5, the full variable domain is DSGVTQTPKHLITATGQRVTLRCSPRSGDLSVYWYQQSLDQGLQFLIQYYNGEERAKGNILERFSAQQFPDLHSELNLSSLELGDSALYFCASSVGPDYQPQHFGDGTRLSIL.

J is TRBJ2-1 and V is TRBV28, with TRBD2 identical over 12 bases. Germline CDR1 is MDHEN and CDR2 is SYDVKM. Unmatched junction bases numbered 6, after V lost 3 bases and J lost 6 bases. This CDR3 has 16 residues. The CDR3 DNA reads as TGTGCCAGCAGTTTTGGGCTAGCGGGGGGGCTCAATGAGCAGTTCTTC. Protein sequence: CASSFGLAGGLNEQFF.

The chain carries TRBV30 and TRBJ1-6; the D gene is possibly TRBD1 (5 bases). Germline assignment: CDR1 GTSNPN and CDR2 SVGIG (reference sequence). CDR3 length: 12 amino acids. V lost 3 bases and J lost 10, with 10 bases in between. Written as DNA, the CDR3 is TGTGCCTGGAGCCAGGGCGGCTCACCCCTCCACTTT. Amino acid sequence: CAWSQGGSPLHF. Supplemented by reference TRBV30 and TRBJ1-6, the full variable domain reads SQTIHQWPATLVQPVGSPLSLECTVEGTSNPNLYWYRQAAGRGLQLLFYSVGIGQISSEVPQNLSASRPQDRQFILSSKKLLLSDSGFYLCAWSQGGSPLHFGNGTRLTVT.

J is TRBJ2-3 and V is TRBV7-2, with 8 bases aligning to TRBD2. Per the germline V gene, CDR1 is SGHTA and CDR2 is FQGNSA. CDR3 length equals 16 residues. V was clipped by 4 bases and J by 2 bases; unmatched bases: 8. The CDR3 nucleotides read TGTGCCAGCAGCTCGGGAGGCGGGGGGACCACAGATACGCAGTATTTT. Encoded protein: CASSSGGGGTTDTQYF.

This chain connects TRBV7-8 to TRBJ2-7; the D gene is possibly TRBD1 (5 bases). V lost 5 bases and J lost 9, with 11 bases in between. This CDR3 is 11 amino acids long. CDR1 and CDR2 (germline): SGHVS, FQNEAQ. Here the CDR3 DNA reads TGTGCCAGCAGCCTAAGGGGCGCGCAGTACTTC. This codes for CASSLRGAQYF.

Concerning this clone itself: Other DNA sequences in the sample encode the same CDR3. This rearrangement joins TRBV2 to TRBJ1-5; unclear D gene. Germline CDR1 SNHLY, CDR2 FYNNEI. Trimming shortened V by 1 base and J by 4 bases, and 5 bases separated the two germline ends. The CDR3 spans 13 residues. CDR3 bases: TGTGCCAGCAGTGAAGGCCTAAATCAGCCCCAGCATTTT. Protein sequence: CASSEGLNQPQHF.

The chain uses TRBV24-1 and TRBJ1-2, with D tentatively TRBD1 (6 bases). The CDR3 has 13 residues. CDR1 is KGHDR and CDR2 is SFDVKD in the germline V gene. Trimming shortened V by 3 bases and J by 5 bases, and 9 bases separated the two germline ends. The CDR3 bases are TGTGCCACCAGTGATGCTCAGGGGTATGGCTACACCTTC. This codes for CATSDAQGYGYTF.

This clone is a singleton in its sample. The junction departs from germline at one end; a sequencing error may be responsible. The chain couples TRBV28 to TRBJ1-6, with D possibly TRBD1 on 6 matching bases. The CDR3 extends over 14 amino acids. Germline loops: CDR1 MDHEN, CDR2 SYDVKM. The CDR3 reads CASRLPTGNSPLHF. The CDR3 nucleotides are TGTGCCAGCCGTTTACCGACAGGAAATTCACCCCTCCACTTT.

V gene TRBV5-6 combines with J gene TRBJ1-3; no firm D call. The CDR3 is 15 residues long. Germline V gene lookup returns CDR1 SGHDT and CDR2 YYEEEE. V lost 4 bases and J 0 bases, leaving 11 bases between the germline ends. CDR3 amino acids: CASSRDHSSGNTIYF. CDR3 DNA sequence: TGTGCCAGCAGCCGCGATCATAGCTCTGGAAACACCATATATTTT.

DNA of the CDR3: TGTGCCAGCAGTTTGGGGAAATTTAGCGGGGGGGCAGGAGAGACCCAGTACTTC. Translated: CASSLGKFSGGAGETQYF. This chain connects TRBV27 to TRBJ2-5, with 11 bases aligning to TRBD2. Trimming removed 3 bases from V and 4 bases from J; junction bases left unmatched: 13. CDR3 length: 18 residues. The germline gives CDR1 MNHEY, CDR2 SMNVEV (reference sequence).

This clone was seen a single time. CDR3 DNA: TGCGCCAGCAGCGGACAGGGGCTTAATACGCAGTATTTT. Its protein product is CASSGQGLNTQYF. The chain is built from TRBV5-1 and TRBJ2-3, with 9 nucleotides matching TRBD1. CDR3 length equals 13 residues. The V gene's germline CDR1 is SGHRS and CDR2 YFSETQ. V shed 4 bases and J 7 bases; nucleotides not matched to a gene: 4.